Shown below are 12 T cell receptor beta chains from a single sample sequenced in a study of T cells in localized non-small cell lung cancer. The table came from immunoSEQ multiplex PCR; TCRdb's copy has only in-frame clones and leaves some out. Of thousands of clones listed, 25% to 30% are singletons. The source was normal lung tissue next to the tumor, collected before any cancer treatment. Receptor source: a man aged 40 to 69 with stage III lung adenocarcinoma.

This chain connects TRBV19 to TRBJ2-6; D possibly matches TRBD1 or TRBD2 (5 bases each). Germline V gene data show CDR1 as LNHDA and CDR2 as SQIVND (reference sequence). This CDR3 has 18 amino acids. V gave up 4 bases and J gave up 6 bases, with 22 bases separating them. This chain's CDR3 is CASSKGFLTRGEANVLTF. The CDR3 nucleotides read TGTGCCAGTAGTAAAGGTTTTCTGACTCGAGGGGAGGCCAACGTCCTGACTTTC.

This chain links TRBV12-5 with TRBJ1-4; D is ambiguous. This CDR3 region has 11 residues. Germline V gene data show CDR1 as LGHNT and CDR2 as FRNRAP. The CDR3 DNA reads as TGTGCCGAGGAGGAGGGCGAAAAACTGTTTTTT. Amino acid sequence: CAEEEGEKLFF.

Sample share makes this clone medium-sized (0.01 to 0.1%). The chain joins TRBV9 to TRBJ1-1; 7 bases are a match to TRBD1. This CDR3 comprises 14 residues. The V and J ends lost 4 bases and 1 base, in that order; junction bases with no gene match: 4. Germline V gene lookup returns CDR1 SGDLS and CDR2 YYNGEE. CDR3 protein: CASSSRDRNTEAFF. The CDR3 DNA reads as TGTGCCAGCAGCTCCCGGGACAGGAACACTGAAGCTTTCTTT.

The chain employs TRBV14 and TRBJ2-3; 10 bases are shared with TRBD2. V gave up 6 bases and J gave up 3 bases; unmatched junction bases: 6. Germline CDR1 SGHDN, CDR2 FVKESK. The CDR3 runs 15 residues. This CDR3 reads CASRKSGRGTDTQYF. The CDR3 DNA reads TGTGCCAGCAGAAAGAGCGGGAGGGGTACAGATACGCAGTATTTT.

The CDR3 spells CASSPRQGMSEKLFF. The CDR3 DNA reads TGTGCCAGCTCACCACGACAGGGTATGAGTGAAAAACTGTTTTTT. V usage is TRBV18 and J usage is TRBJ1-4, with 7 nucleotides matching TRBD1. Germline lookup yields CDR1 KGHSH and CDR2 LQKENI. The CDR3 sequence is 15 residues long. V gave up 1 base and J gave up 7 bases; unmatched junction bases: 6.

This clone qualifies as medium-sized. J is TRBJ2-1 and V is TRBV6-8, with D tentatively TRBD1 (5 bases). CDR1 MNHGY and CDR2 SAAAGT come from the germline V gene. V lost 5 bases and J 3 bases, leaving 14 bases between the germline ends. The CDR3 is 15 amino acids. This CDR3 reads CASSVQGAYYNEQFF. CDR3 coding DNA: TGTGCCAGCAGTGTTCAAGGGGCCTACTACAATGAGCAGTTCTTC.

This clone has a handful of counts. The rearrangement joins TRBV19 to TRBJ1-5; TRBD1 agrees at 9 bases. The CDR3 has 15 residues. Per the germline V gene, CDR1 is LNHDA and CDR2 is SQIVND (reference sequence). Trimming removed 6 bases from V and 2 bases from J; junction bases left unmatched: 5. The chain's CDR3 is CASRTTGGGNQPQHF. CDR3 nucleotide sequence: TGTGCCAGTAGAACCACAGGGGGCGGCAATCAGCCCCAGCATTTT.

This chain's CDR3 is CASSQDSARGTPSTEAFF. The CDR3 DNA follows: TGCGCCAGCAGCCAAGATAGCGCCAGGGGGACCCCGAGCACTGAAGCTTTCTTT. The genes are TRBV4-1 and TRBJ1-1; 7 bases match TRBD1. CDR1 is MGHRA, CDR2 YSYEKL, per germline. The trim removed 0 bases at V and 4 bases at J, leaving 14 bases unmatched. There are 18 residues in the CDR3.

The chain couples TRBV19 to TRBJ2-1; 7 nucleotides line up with TRBD2. CDR3 length: 11 amino acids. CDR1 is LNHDA, CDR2 SQIVND, per germline (reference sequence). The trim removed 8 bases at V and 7 bases at J, leaving 2 bases unmatched. Here the CDR3 reads CASGGGNEQFF. The CDR3, as DNA: TGTGCCAGTGGGGGGGGAAATGAGCAGTTCTTC.

This clone is classed as medium-sized. J is TRBJ2-2 and V is TRBV9, with unresolved D. Deletions cut 3 bases from V and 6 bases from J, with 18 bases between. The germline CDR1 and CDR2 sequences are SGDLS and YYNGEE. This CDR3 contains 16 residues. CDR3 loop: CASSALAGEHPGELFF. The DNA for the CDR3 is TGTGCCAGCAGCGCCCTGGCAGGAGAGCACCCCGGGGAGCTGTTTTTT.

The chain combines TRBV6-8 with TRBJ1-1; TRBD1 is a possible D gene (5 bases). Germline V lookup: CDR1 MNHGY, CDR2 SAAAGT. V was pared by 5 bases and J by 5 bases, with 12 bases between. The CDR3 is made up of 13 amino acids. CDR3 coding DNA: TGTGCCAGCAGTCGCGGGGGAGGGACTGAAGCTTTCTTT. Residues: CASSRGGGTEAFF.

In its sample, this clone ranks as medium-sized. The chain employs TRBV11-3 and TRBJ2-4, with D possibly TRBD1 on 6 matching bases. Germline CDR1 SGHNT, CDR2 YENEEA. V lost 6 bases to trimming and J lost 0 bases, with 18 bases between them. This CDR3 region has 17 residues. CDR3 loop: CASSPGRDTLAKNIQYF. CDR3 bases: TGTGCCAGCAGTCCCGGCCGGGACACATTAGCCAAAAACATTCAGTACTTC.